Shown below are 27 T cell receptor beta chains from a single sample sequenced in a study of blood T cell repertoires in COVID-19. The assay was immunoSEQ multiplex PCR, and TCRdb's table has in-frame clones only and misses some. The data contain about 230,000 clones, about 85% of them singletons. The sample consisted of peripheral blood. All receptors come from a man aged 35-49 years with acute or convalescent COVID-19.

The J gene is TRBJ2-7, the V gene TRBV4-1; TRBD2 aligns across 8 bases. The germline gives CDR1 MGHRA, CDR2 YSYEKL. The CDR3 loop spans 14 amino acids. J lost 6 bases, V lost 1 base, and 5 bases had no gene match. As DNA, the CDR3 is TGCGCCAGCAGCCAAGGTAGCGGGGCAGTCGAGCAGTACTTC. It encodes CASSQGSGAVEQYF.

This rearrangement joins TRBV5-1 to TRBJ1-1, with 9 positions matching TRBD1. The J segment lost 4 bases and the V segment lost 2 bases, leaving 6 bases of the junction unmatched. The CDR3 runs 15 residues. CDR1 and CDR2 (germline): SGHRS, YFSETQ. CDR3 protein: CASSLRTGGVTEAFF. The CDR3 nucleotides read TGCGCCAGCAGCTTAAGAACAGGGGGCGTCACTGAAGCTTTCTTT.

The V gene is TRBV5-6, the J gene TRBJ1-1; 7 positions agree with TRBD1. The CDR3 is made up of 18 amino acids. V lost 1 base, J lost 0 bases, and 12 bases stayed unmatched. From germline, CDR1 is SGHDT and CDR2 YYEEEE. CDR3 sequence reads: CASSLLGTEVYMNTEAFF. DNA for the CDR3: TGTGCCAGCAGCTTGTTGGGGACAGAAGTCTACATGAACACTGAAGCTTTCTTT.

This clone was seen more than once but under ten times. The chain links TRBV5-4 to TRBJ2-5; D might be TRBD2 (6 bases). Germline values: CDR1 SGHNT, CDR2 YYREEE (reference sequence). The CDR3 covers 14 residues. The V gene lost 4 bases and the J gene lost 2 bases, with 12 bases spanning the gap. Written as DNA, the CDR3 is TGTGCCAGCAGCCCGGGGACTTCGCAAGAGACCCAGTACTTC. It encodes CASSPGTSQETQYF.

The chain links TRBV7-8 to TRBJ1-2, with unresolved D. The CDR3 is 13 amino acids. Germline V gives CDR1 SGHVS, CDR2 FQNEAQ. Trimming left V 0 bases short and J 5 bases short, with 7 bases between. CDR3 DNA: TGTGCCAGCAGCTTAGCGTTTTATTATGGCTACACCTTC. Translated, it gives CASSLAFYYGYTF.

This chain joins TRBV18 and TRBJ2-3; TRBD2 matches 9 bases. V shed 2 bases, J shed 2 bases, and the junction held 5 bases outside the gene matches. CDR3 size: 16 residues. CDR1 and CDR2 from the germline V gene are KGHSH and LQKENI. The CDR3 spells CASSPLAGATTDTQYF. The CDR3 DNA reads TGTGCCAGCTCACCATTAGCGGGGGCAACCACAGATACGCAGTATTTT.

The chain has TRBV2 and TRBJ2-6; D gene ambiguous. The V end lost 4 bases, the J end lost 0 bases, and 7 bases lay between the germline ends. This CDR3 is built from 15 residues. Looked up from germline, CDR1 is SNHLY and CDR2 is FYNNEI. The CDR3 is CASSGSGSGANVLTF. For the CDR3, the DNA is TGTGCCAGCAGTGGGAGTGGCTCTGGGGCCAACGTCCTGACTTTC.

The chain couples TRBV19 to TRBJ2-1; weak D call: TRBD1 (6 bases). Germline loops: CDR1 LNHDA, CDR2 SQIVND (reference sequence). V gave up 7 bases and J gave up 7 bases, with 20 bases separating them. The CDR3 is 15 amino acids. As DNA, the CDR3 is TGTGCCAGTACCCCTCCCCCAGGGGCCGTGAATGAGCAGTTCTTC. This codes for CASTPPPGAVNEQFF. The full variable domain, completed using reference TRBV19 and TRBJ2-1, is DGGITQSPKYLFRKEGQNVTLSCEQNLNHDAMYWYRQDPGQGLRLIYYSQIVNDFQKGDIAEGYSVSREKKESFPLTVTSAQKNPTAFYLCASTPPPGAVNEQFFGPGTRLTVL.

The CDR3 DNA is TGTGCCATCCCCGGGACAGGGGTTGGTGGCTACACCTTC. Its translation: CAIPGTGVGGYTF. The chain carries TRBV11-1 and TRBJ1-2; 10 nucleotides align to TRBD1. The CDR3 extends over 13 amino acids. Trimming cost V 10 bases and J 7 bases; bases outside gene matches: 9. CDR1 is SGHAT and CDR2 is FQDESV in the germline V gene (reference sequence).

This chain joins TRBV19 and TRBJ1-5; D not certain. The CDR3 has 16 amino acids. V was trimmed by 1 base and J by 3 bases, leaving 13 bases between them. In germline, CDR1 is LNHDA, CDR2 SQIVND (reference sequence). The CDR3 DNA is TGTGCCAGTAGTATAGGTACGGTAGTTTACAATCAGCCCCAGCATTTT. It translates to CASSIGTVVYNQPQHF.

The table lists this clone with a count of one. The chain is built from TRBV29-1 and TRBJ1-2; 10 nucleotides align to TRBD1. V shed 5 bases, J shed 8 bases, and the junction held 8 bases outside the gene matches. Germline assignment: CDR1 SQVTM and CDR2 ANQGSEA. The CDR3 runs to 13 residues. As DNA, the CDR3 is TGCAGCGTTCGGGGACAGGGGAGAGAGGGCTACACCTTC. Encoded protein: CSVRGQGREGYTF.

This clone was picked up one time. V gene TRBV5-1 combines with J gene TRBJ2-1; perhaps TRBD2 as D (5 bases). In germline, CDR1 is SGHRS, CDR2 YFSETQ. CDR3 length equals 14 residues. The V gene lost 1 base and the J gene lost 9 bases, with 14 bases spanning the gap. CDR3 bases: TGCGCCAGCAGCTTGATTCAAACGGCGGGTGAGCAGTTCTTC. Amino acid sequence: CASSLIQTAGEQFF.

The chain is built from TRBV9 and TRBJ2-7, with unresolved D. V lost 3 bases, J lost 2 bases, and 15 bases lay in between. The CDR3 covers 15 residues. The germline gives CDR1 SGDLS, CDR2 YYNGEE. The CDR3 DNA reads TGTGCCAGCAGCGCCGAGAGCAGGCCCACCTACGAGCAGTACTTC. Translated, it gives CASSAESRPTYEQYF.

V gene TRBV6-1 combines with J gene TRBJ1-2; D gene ambiguous. Trimming took 3 bases from V and 5 from J, leaving 22 bases between them. The CDR3 extends over 17 amino acids. Germline lookup yields CDR1 MNHNS and CDR2 SASEGT. The CDR3 region has the DNA TGTGCCAGCAGTGAGGAGGGCCTGTCTGCCACCCCATATGGCTACACCTTC. Its translation: CASSEEGLSATPYGYTF.

V usage is TRBV6-5 and J usage is TRBJ2-7; D might be TRBD2 (6 bases). Germline V gives CDR1 MNHEY, CDR2 SVGAGI. V was trimmed by 5 bases and J by 3 bases, leaving 17 bases between them. The CDR3 covers 15 residues. CDR3 in amino acids: CASSPLAGRIYEQYF. CDR3 nucleotides: TGTGCCAGCAGTCCATTGGCAGGGAGGATCTACGAGCAGTACTTC.

V and J are TRBV10-3 and TRBJ2-5; 8 positions agree with TRBD1. The V and J ends lost 10 bases and 2 bases, in that order; junction bases with no gene match: 3. The germline V gene has CDR1 ENHRY and CDR2 SYGVKD. This CDR3 spans 12 amino acids. The chain's CDR3 is CATRTGQETQYF. CDR3 nucleotides: TGTGCCACGCGGACAGGGCAAGAGACCCAGTACTTC.

This clone turned up a few times. The genes are TRBV3-1 (or the pseudogene TRBV3-2) and TRBJ2-7; D might be TRBD2 (6 bases). CDR1 is LGHDT, CDR2 YNNKEL, per germline (reference sequence). This CDR3 is built from 13 residues. Trimming removed 5 bases from V and 7 bases from J, with 15 bases in between. The CDR3 DNA is TGTGCCAGCAGCAGCACGATGGGAGGTGAGCAGTACTTC. Its protein product is CASSSTMGGEQYF.

The chain combines TRBV7-6 with TRBJ1-1, with 8 positions matching TRBD1. The CDR3 covers 16 residues. V was clipped by 0 bases and J by 3 bases; unmatched bases: 6. The germline CDR1 and CDR2 sequences are SGHVS and FNYEAQ. The CDR3 sequence is CASSLARTGGDTEAFF. CDR3 DNA sequence: TGTGCCAGCAGCTTAGCGCGCACAGGGGGAGACACTGAAGCTTTCTTT.

The rearrangement joins TRBV7-9 to TRBJ1-1, with D tentatively TRBD1 (6 bases). Germline V gene sequence: CDR1 SEHNR, CDR2 FQNEAQ (reference sequence). The CDR3 has 17 residues. V dropped 5 bases and J dropped 0 bases, with 19 bases sitting between them. The CDR3: CASSPRQGTWMNTEAFF. CDR3 coding DNA: TGTGCCAGCAGCCCCCGCCAGGGGACGTGGATGAACACTGAAGCTTTCTTT.

This chain connects TRBV5-5 to TRBJ1-2, with a weak D call TRBD1 (6 bases). V was clipped by 3 bases and J by 4 bases, with 19 bases between them. The CDR3 is 16 amino acids. Germline lookup yields CDR1 SGHKS and CDR2 YYEKEE (reference sequence). The CDR3 DNA sequence: TGTGCCAGCAGCTCAACCCCACAGGGTCGGGGCTATGGCTACACCTTC. The encoded protein is CASSSTPQGRGYGYTF. Full variable domain (outside the CDR3, taken from reference TRBV5-5 and TRBJ1-2): DAGVTQSPTHLIKTRGQQVTLRCSPISGHKSVSWYQQVLGQGPQFIFQYYEKEERGRGNFPDRFSARQFPNYSSELNVNALLLGDSALYLCASSSTPQGRGYGYTFGSGTRLTVV.

The rearrangement uses TRBV11-2 and TRBJ2-7; a weak D match, TRBD1 (5 bases). Trimming cost V 2 bases and J 3 bases, with 14 bases left between them. CDR1 SGHAT and CDR2 FQNNGV come from the germline V gene. The CDR3 has 15 residues. CDR3 DNA sequence: TGTGCCAGCAGCTTATATCGGCAGGGTATCTACGAGCAGTACTTC. It yields the protein CASSLYRQGIYEQYF.

The chain uses TRBV5-1 and TRBJ2-5; 7 bases match TRBD1. With V trimmed by 3 bases and J by 2 bases, 7 bases remained unmatched. The CDR3 runs to 15 residues. Looked up from germline, CDR1 is SGHRS and CDR2 is YFSETQ. In DNA form, the CDR3 reads TGCGCCAGCAGCTCGCAGGGACAGTTACAAGAGACCCAGTACTTC. Its translation is CASSSQGQLQETQYF.

The chain combines TRBV19 with TRBJ2-5; possible D gene TRBD2, 7 bases. The CDR3 runs 14 residues. Germline CDR1 reads LNHDA; CDR2 reads SQIVND (reference sequence). V gave up 6 bases and J gave up 5 bases, with 16 bases separating them. CDR3 DNA: TGTGCCAGTAGAGTGGGCGGGGGCCAGGAGACCCAGTACTTC. Translation gives CASRVGGGQETQYF.

This clone has more than one count but fewer than ten. The rearrangement joins TRBV28 to TRBJ2-5, with TRBD1 identical over 8 bases. Looked up from germline, CDR1 is MDHEN and CDR2 is SYDVKM. CDR3 size: 15 residues. The V and J ends lost 5 bases and 4 bases, in that order; junction bases with no gene match: 9. CDR3: CASSPQGAEGETQYF. CDR3 nucleotides: TGTGCCAGCAGTCCCCAGGGGGCTGAGGGAGAGACCCAGTACTTC. The full variable domain, rest sourced from reference TRBV28 and TRBJ2-5, is DVKVTQSSRYLVKRTGEKVFLECVQDMDHENMFWYRQDPGLGLRLIYFSYDVKMKEKGDIPEGYSVSREKKERFSLILESASTNQTSMYLCASSPQGAEGETQYFGPGTRLLVL.

This sequence joins TRBV4-2 and TRBJ1-3, with D possibly matching TRBD1 (5 bases). V was trimmed by 0 bases and J by 2 bases, leaving 11 bases between them. The germline gives CDR1 LGHNA, CDR2 YNFKEQ. CDR3 length: 16 residues. CDR3 sequence reads: CASSQERGRTGNTIYF. The CDR3 DNA is TGTGCCAGCAGCCAAGAGCGGGGCAGGACTGGAAACACCATATATTTT.

The chain has TRBV7-8 and TRBJ2-5; 7 bases are shared with TRBD2. Trimming took 3 bases from V and 2 from J; bases not matched to a gene: 3. From germline, CDR1 is SGHVS and CDR2 FQNEAQ. CDR3 length equals 14 residues. The CDR3 coding sequence is TGTGCCAGCAGCTTTTCCGGGGGGCAAGAGACCCAGTACTTC. Translating gives CASSFSGGQETQYF.

V and J are TRBV2 and TRBJ1-5; 7 nucleotides match TRBD1. The germline V gene has CDR1 SNHLY and CDR2 FYNNEI. This CDR3 is 15 amino acids long. Trimming took 5 bases from V and 0 from J; bases not matched to a gene: 4. The CDR3 reads CASSPGQHSNQPQHF. CDR3 nucleotide sequence: TGTGCCAGCAGTCCGGGACAGCATAGCAATCAGCCCCAGCATTTT.